A single sample is the source of the 30 T cell receptor beta chains below, sequenced in a study of cytomegalovirus exposure and HLA in healthy donors. In the PCR, 60 Vbeta and 13 Jbeta primers were used. Sequencing used immunoSEQ multiplex PCR; TCRdb keeps in-frame clones, though not all of them. The sample carries over 150,000 clones, around 68% recorded once. Sample: PBMCs. The receptors here all came from a middle-aged man in good health and CMV-seronegative.

The CDR3 bases are TGCGCCAGCAGCCAAACGACAAGCTACTATGGCTACACCTTC. Translated, it gives CASSQTTSYYGYTF. The chain is built from TRBV4-1 and TRBJ1-2; D is uncertain. With 2 bases removed from V and 3 bases from J, the gap between germline ends came to 10 bases. CDR1 and CDR2 (germline): MGHRA, YSYEKL. CDR3 length equals 14 residues.

V gene TRBV9 combines with J gene TRBJ2-3; D unclear. Looked up from germline, CDR1 is SGDLS and CDR2 is YYNGEE. Trimming removed 0 bases at V and 0 bases at J, with 8 bases between. This CDR3 has 15 amino acids. As DNA, the CDR3 is TGTGCCAGCAGCGTAGGGGCGCTTAGCACAGATACGCAGTATTTT. It codes for CASSVGALSTDTQYF. Using reference TRBV9 and TRBJ2-3 for the parts outside the CDR3, the full variable domain is DSGVTQTPKHLITATGQRVTLRCSPRSGDLSVYWYQQSLDQGLQFLIQYYNGEERAKGNILERFSAQQFPDLHSELNLSSLELGDSALYFCASSVGALSTDTQYFGPGTRLTVL.

The chain recombines TRBV7-2 with TRBJ2-1; 9 bases align to TRBD2. V trimming: 6 bases; J trimming: 6 bases; junction bases outside the gene matches: 12. The CDR3 covers 16 residues. CDR1 SGHTA and CDR2 FQGNSA come from the germline V gene. Written as DNA, the CDR3 is TGTGCCAGCAGGGACAGGCGGGGGGGAAGTATCAATGAGCAGTTCTTC. This encodes CASRDRRGGSINEQFF.

J is TRBJ2-7 and V is TRBV11-2; 8 nucleotides agree with TRBD1. Germline V lookup: CDR1 SGHAT, CDR2 FQNNGV. The CDR3 is 16 residues long. After removal of 7 bases from V and 0 bases from J, the junction contained 11 bases not matched to a gene. CDR3 sequence reads: CASTPSPGGGSYEQYF. The DNA of the CDR3 is TGTGCCAGCACCCCGTCCCCAGGGGGCGGCTCCTACGAGCAGTACTTC.

In this sample, this clone turned up a few times. This chain uses TRBV2 with TRBJ1-2; D uncertain. CDR1 is SNHLY and CDR2 is FYNNEI in the germline V gene. V was shortened by 8 bases and J by 1 base, with 8 bases between the two germline ends. This CDR3 has 12 residues. The CDR3 bases are TGTGCCAGCCGGGAGGATAACTATGGCTACACCTTC. The encoded protein is CASREDNYGYTF.

The V and J genes are TRBV6-6 and TRBJ2-1; TRBD1 might be the D (6 bases). Trimming pared 4 bases from V and 2 bases from J, leaving 9 bases between. The CDR3 spans 14 residues. The germline gives CDR1 MNHNY, CDR2 SVGAGI (reference sequence). CDR3 loop: CASSLDSTYNEQFF. CDR3 bases: TGTGCCAGCAGTTTGGACAGTACCTACAATGAGCAGTTCTTC.

The J gene is TRBJ2-3, the V gene TRBV13; TRBD2 agrees at 15 bases. The germline V gene encodes CDR1 PRHDT and CDR2 FYEKMQ (reference sequence). V lost 5 bases and J lost 1; bases outside the gene matches: 7. CDR3 length equals 18 residues. In DNA form, the CDR3 reads TGTGCCAGCAGCCAAGGGACTAGCGGGGGGTGGGGCACAGATACGCAGTATTTT. Translation gives CASSQGTSGGWGTDTQYF. Full variable domain (rest looked up from reference TRBV13 and TRBJ2-3): AAGVIQSPRHLIKEKRETATLKCYPIPRHDTVYWYQQGPGQDPQFLISFYEKMQSDKGSIPDRFSAQQFSDYHSELNMSSLELGDSALYFCASSQGTSGGWGTDTQYFGPGTRLTVL.

The genes are TRBV6-6 and TRBJ2-7; 7 nucleotides line up with TRBD1. The CDR3 covers 15 residues. The V gene's germline CDR1 is MNHNY and CDR2 SVGAGI (reference sequence). The V segment lost 8 bases and the J segment 3 bases; nucleotides outside the gene matches: 13. This CDR3 reads CASLPGTASYYEQYF. The CDR3 DNA follows: TGTGCCAGCCTTCCCGGGACAGCTTCTTACTACGAGCAGTACTTC.

The CDR3 nucleotides read TGTGCCAGCAGCCCCCGGTGGAGGGGCCGTTCCTACGAGCAGTACTTC. It encodes CASSPRWRGRSYEQYF. This sequence joins TRBV21-1 and TRBJ2-7; whether TRBD2, the table's D call, matches the DNA was not checked. TRBV21-1 is recorded as a pseudogene. This CDR3 spans 16 amino acids.

This rearrangement joins TRBV2 to TRBJ2-2; TRBD1 agrees at 7 bases. V lost 6 bases, J lost 4 bases, and 5 bases stayed unmatched. The CDR3 spans 14 residues. The germline CDR1 and CDR2 sequences are SNHLY and FYNNEI. CDR3 protein: CASSRQGVTGELFF. CDR3 DNA sequence: TGTGCCAGCAGCAGACAGGGTGTCACCGGGGAGCTGTTTTTT.

The chain is built from TRBV5-1 and TRBJ2-7, with a tentative D call TRBD2 (7 bases). Germline lookup yields CDR1 SGHRS and CDR2 YFSETQ. The CDR3 runs 14 residues. The ends were cut back, 4 bases at V and 2 bases at J, with 13 bases in the middle. As DNA, the CDR3 is TGCGCCAGCAGCCTAGGGGGGGGACCCTACGAGCAGTACTTC. It yields the protein CASSLGGGPYEQYF.

The chain links TRBV7-8 to TRBJ2-5, with 10 bases that match TRBD1. The CDR3 loop spans 16 amino acids. Germline lookup yields CDR1 SGHVS and CDR2 FQNEAQ. V lost 4 bases, J lost 1 base, and 6 bases stayed unmatched. The CDR3 coding sequence is TGTGCCAGCAGCTACCGACAGGGGGCGGCCCAAGAGACCCAGTACTTC. This gives the protein CASSYRQGAAQETQYF.

The CDR3 coding sequence is TGTGCCAGCAGCCCAGGACAGGGGAACACTGAAGCTTTCTTT. It specifies CASSPGQGNTEAFF. This chain joins TRBV6-5 and TRBJ1-1; 8 nucleotides agree with TRBD1. V trimming: 6 bases; J trimming: 1 base; junction bases outside the gene matches: 4. Germline V gene sequence: CDR1 MNHEY, CDR2 SVGAGI. The CDR3 is made up of 14 amino acids.

There are a few counts of this clone. The chain carries TRBV7-6 and TRBJ2-5; possibly TRBD2 for D (6 bases). The ends were cut back, 5 bases at V and 1 base at J, with 14 bases in the middle. Germline V gene data show CDR1 as SGHVS and CDR2 as FNYEAQ. The CDR3 extends over 15 amino acids. CDR3 DNA sequence: TGTGCCAGCAGCCTGGACGGGACTCTCCAAGAGACCCAGTACTTC. Its translation is CASSLDGTLQETQYF.

V usage is TRBV6-1 and J usage is TRBJ2-2; no reliable D call. Trimming shortened V by 7 bases and J by 3 bases, and 6 bases separated the two germline ends. In germline, CDR1 is MNHNS, CDR2 SASEGT. The CDR3 loop spans 12 amino acids. The CDR3 reads CASNQYTGELFF. Here the CDR3 DNA reads TGTGCCAGCAACCAGTACACCGGGGAGCTGTTTTTT.

Only a few counts were recorded for this clone. The V and J genes are TRBV27 and TRBJ2-3; 8 positions agree with TRBD1. After removal of 6 bases from V and 3 bases from J, the junction contained 5 bases not matched to a gene. In germline, CDR1 is MNHEY, CDR2 SMNVEV (reference sequence). The CDR3 has 14 residues. In DNA, the CDR3 is TGTGCCAGCAGATTCGACAGGGGAACAGATACGCAGTATTTT. This translates into CASRFDRGTDTQYF.

The CDR3 region is CASSLGLAVTDTQYF. The DNA of the CDR3 is TGTGCCAGCAGCTTAGGCCTAGCGGTCACAGATACGCAGTATTTT. The V gene is TRBV7-3, the J gene TRBJ2-3; 7 bases fit TRBD2. This CDR3 is built from 15 residues. With V trimmed by 2 bases and J by 2 bases, 4 bases remained unmatched. CDR1 and CDR2 (germline): SGHTA, FQGTGA.

The chain employs TRBV11-2 and TRBJ2-7; D perhaps matches TRBD2 (6 bases). CDR3 size: 12 residues. Between the trimmed V and J ends, which lost 7 bases and 6 bases, there was a span of 13 bases. Germline CDR1 and CDR2: SGHAT and FQNNGV. The CDR3 coding sequence is TGTGCCAGCACCCCGACCGGGAGCGAGCAGTACTTC. Translation: CASTPTGSEQYF.

This clone showed up just a few times. The chain is built from TRBV11-2 and TRBJ2-1, with 7 bases aligning to TRBD2. Germline V gives CDR1 SGHAT, CDR2 FQNNGV. This CDR3 contains 14 residues. Germline trimming cut 3 bases from V and 8 bases from J; bases unmatched to any gene: 7. The CDR3 DNA reads TGTGCCAGCAGCTTCGCAGGACTAGTCGATGAGCAGTTCTTC. This translates into CASSFAGLVDEQFF.

V usage is TRBV27 and J usage is TRBJ1-2; D gene unclear. The V gene lost 3 bases and the J gene lost 2 bases, with 10 bases spanning the gap. The CDR3 sequence is 14 residues long. Germline lookup yields CDR1 MNHEY and CDR2 SMNVEV (reference sequence). This chain's CDR3 is CASSLGAENYGYTF. CDR3 DNA sequence: TGTGCCAGCAGTTTGGGCGCTGAGAACTATGGCTACACCTTC.

The V call is TRBV5-1, the J call TRBJ2-7; 8 bases align to TRBD2. The CDR3 extends over 15 amino acids. The V and J ends lost 3 bases and 7 bases, in that order; junction bases with no gene match: 12. From germline, CDR1 is SGHRS and CDR2 YFSETQ. CDR3: CASSSDSPGGWEQYF. CDR3 DNA: TGCGCCAGCAGCTCGGACAGCCCGGGGGGGTGGGAGCAGTACTTC.

This chain joins TRBV6-5 and TRBJ1-4; D unclear. In germline, CDR1 is MNHEY, CDR2 SVGAGI. V gave up 0 bases and J gave up 2 bases, with 7 bases separating them. The length of the CDR3 is 15 residues. The CDR3 protein is CASSYSRGTNEKLFF. In DNA form, the CDR3 reads TGTGCCAGCAGTTACTCGAGAGGGACTAATGAAAAACTGTTTTTT.

Of note for this clone: Other nucleotide sequences from this sample produce the same CDR3. V and J are TRBV6-5 and TRBJ1-2; 7 bases align to TRBD1. Germline V lookup: CDR1 MNHEY, CDR2 SVGAGI. J lost 4 bases, V lost 9 bases, and 8 bases had no gene match. CDR3 length: 13 residues. CDR3 DNA: TGTGCCAGTCTTGACAGGGAATCCTATGGCTACACCTTC. It specifies CASLDRESYGYTF.

V gene TRBV29-1 combines with J gene TRBJ2-5; no reliable D call. The better agreement between TRBJ2-7 and the DNA end casts doubt on the J call. Germline lookup yields CDR1 SQVTM and CDR2 ANQGSEA. CDR3 length: 17 amino acids. CDR3 residues: CSVLKTVGYSSSYEQYF. CDR3 DNA: TGCAGCGTTCTGAAGACTGTTGGATATTCCAGCTCCTACGAGCAGTACTTC.

This clone was counted once. The chain recombines TRBV13 with TRBJ2-7, with D possibly being TRBD1 (5 bases). The CDR3 extends over 14 amino acids. Germline loops: CDR1 PRHDT, CDR2 FYEKMQ (reference sequence). V lost 0 bases and J 7 bases, leaving 13 bases between the germline ends. The CDR3 region has the DNA TGTGCCAGCAGCTTAGGCAGGGCCCTGGGGGAGCAGTACTTC. This gives the protein CASSLGRALGEQYF.

This clone was seen only once. The V call is TRBV6-1, the J call TRBJ2-3; 16 bases are a match to TRBD2. The V gene end was trimmed by 1 base and the J gene end by 3 bases; junction bases not matched to a gene: 4. The CDR3 sequence is 18 residues long. Germline V gene lookup returns CDR1 MNHNS and CDR2 SASEGT. CDR3 in DNA: TGTGCCAGCAGTGAAGAGGGACTAGCGGGGGGGACAACAGATACGCAGTATTTT. Translating it yields CASSEEGLAGGTTDTQYF.

The rearrangement uses TRBV5-5 and TRBJ1-1, with D uncertain. CDR1 and CDR2 (germline): SGHKS, YYEKEE (reference sequence). Deletions cut 1 base from V and 6 bases from J, with 7 bases between. The CDR3 spans 12 residues. The CDR3 nucleotides are TGTGCCAGCAGCTTGTTCGGAGCTGAAGCTTTCTTT. It codes for CASSLFGAEAFF.

This chain connects TRBV9 to TRBJ2-1; 8 bases line up with TRBD2. This CDR3 is built from 16 residues. Trimming removed 0 bases from V and 3 bases from J; junction bases left unmatched: 5. Germline V lookup: CDR1 SGDLS, CDR2 YYNGEE. The CDR3 nucleotides are TGTGCCAGCAGCGTAGAATTCGGGGGGGGCTACAATGAGCAGTTCTTC. As protein: CASSVEFGGGYNEQFF.

V gene TRBV5-1 combines with J gene TRBJ2-1; the match to TRBD2 covers 9 bases. There are 16 residues in the CDR3. The trim removed 0 bases at V and 9 bases at J, leaving 10 bases unmatched. Germline V gene sequence: CDR1 SGHRS, CDR2 YFSETQ. As DNA, the CDR3 is TGCGCCAGCAGCTTGGGCACTGGCGGGGGGGCGGGTGAGCAGTTCTTC. Its translation is CASSLGTGGGAGEQFF.

Here the CDR3 reads CASSPPGQGYGYTF. The CDR3 region has the DNA TGTGCCAGCAGCCCGCCGGGACAGGGGTATGGCTACACCTTC. The chain uses TRBV6-5 and TRBJ1-2, with 10 bases lining up with TRBD1. Germline V lookup: CDR1 MNHEY, CDR2 SVGAGI. The CDR3 has 14 residues. Trimming took 6 bases from V and 5 from J; bases not matched to a gene: 6.